Listed here is a single T cell receptor (beta chain). An input of about 0.45 to 1 ug of RNA was subjected to reverse transcription using random hexamers. The CDR3 of TCR beta was amplified by immunoSEQ multiplex PCR across 54 Vbeta and 13 Jbeta. One entry per CDR3 protein, called by TCRdb with MiXCR from the immunoSEQ multiplex PCR reads. The table lists roughly 200,000 distinct CDR3 sequences, approximately 94% of them singletons. This record comes from a study of CD8 T cells in Susac syndrome. The V end lost 8 bases, the J end lost 4 bases, and 15 bases lay between the germline ends. The germline CDR1 and CDR2 sequences are DFQATT and SNEGSKA (reference sequence). This CDR3 is 13 amino acids long.

The origin of this receptor is a human donor in good health. The sequencing sample was made of CD4+ T cells from PBMCs. The chain employs TRBV20-1 and TRBJ2-1, with TRBD1 as a possible D gene (7 bases). The CDR3 bases are TGCAGTCGGGCGGGGACAGTTTACAATGAGCAGTTCTTC. The encoded protein is CSRAGTVYNEQFF.